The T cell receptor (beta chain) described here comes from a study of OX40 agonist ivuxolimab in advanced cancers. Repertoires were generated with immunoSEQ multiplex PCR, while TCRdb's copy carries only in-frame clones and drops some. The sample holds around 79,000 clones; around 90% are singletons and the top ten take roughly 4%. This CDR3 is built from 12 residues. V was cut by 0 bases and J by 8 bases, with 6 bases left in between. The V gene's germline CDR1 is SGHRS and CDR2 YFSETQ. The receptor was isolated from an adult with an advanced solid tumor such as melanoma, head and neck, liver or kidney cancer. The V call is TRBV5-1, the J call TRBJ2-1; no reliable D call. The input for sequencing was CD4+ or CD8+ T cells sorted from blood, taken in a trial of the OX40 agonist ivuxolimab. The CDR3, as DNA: TGCGCCAGCAGCTTGGAGGCCGATGAGCAGTTCTTC. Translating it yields CASSLEADEQFF. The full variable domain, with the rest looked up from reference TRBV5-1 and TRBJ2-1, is KAGVTQTPRYLIKTRGQQVTLSCSPISGHRSVSWYQQTPGQGLQFLFEYFSETQRNKGNFPGRFSGRQFSNSRSEMNVSTLELGDSALYLCASSLEADEQFFGPGTRLTVL.